The 26 T cell receptor beta chains listed next were all sequenced from one sample in a study of T cell repertoires in ileal Crohn's disease. The data were produced by immunoSEQ multiplex PCR, yet TCRdb's version contains in-frame clones alone and is incomplete. Of about 3,700 clones in the sample, 60% to 80% are singletons; the top ten hold around 8.1%. Specified time point: neoterminal ileum biopsy at postoperative endoscopy, about 6 months after surgery. Input material: ileal tissue. The source of these receptors is an adult with Crohn's disease.

This clone was detected once. The J gene is TRBJ1-2, the V gene TRBV9, with D perhaps matching TRBD1 (6 bases). CDR1 and CDR2 from the germline V gene are SGDLS and YYNGEE. Trimming shortened V by 0 bases and J by 1 base, and 13 bases separated the two germline ends. The CDR3 runs to 16 residues. The CDR3 spells CASSVGGGRGNYGYTF. The CDR3 coding sequence is TGTGCCAGCAGCGTAGGTGGCGGCAGGGGTAACTATGGCTACACCTTC.

The V and J genes are TRBV29-1 and TRBJ2-1, with 10 bases identical to TRBD1. The germline V gene has CDR1 SQVTM and CDR2 ANQGSEA. V lost 1 base to trimming and J lost 6 bases; unmatched junction nucleotides: 9. The CDR3 extends over 16 amino acids. The CDR3 sequence: CSVEGAGQGPLNEQFF. CDR3 DNA: TGCAGCGTTGAAGGCGCGGGACAGGGGCCCCTCAATGAGCAGTTCTTC.

This clone has only a few counts. The same CDR3 can be traced to other DNA sequences in this sample. The gene calls are TRBV6-5 and TRBJ2-3; D ambiguous. Germline assignment: CDR1 MNHEY and CDR2 SVGAGI. The CDR3 covers 12 residues. The V and J ends lost 4 bases and 0 bases respectively, with 2 bases between them. The DNA of the CDR3 is TGTGCCAGCAGTTCTAGCACAGATACGCAGTATTTT. It yields the protein CASSSSTDTQYF.

The chain carries TRBV10-3 and TRBJ2-5; D ambiguous. This CDR3 spans 13 amino acids. Trimming cost V 2 bases and J 1 base, with 5 bases left between them. CDR1 is ENHRY and CDR2 is SYGVKD in the germline V gene. CDR3: CAISERGQETQYF. DNA for the CDR3: TGTGCCATCAGTGAGCGAGGCCAAGAGACCCAGTACTTC.

Written as DNA, the CDR3 is TGTGCCAGCAGCCGACGCGGGAGCCCCTCCGGGGAGCTGTTTTTT. It translates to CASSRRGSPSGELFF. The rearrangement uses TRBV5-4 and TRBJ2-2, with TRBD2 matching 7 bases. The CDR3 runs to 15 residues. Trimming at V came to 4 bases and at J to 6 bases, leaving 9 bases not matched to a gene. CDR1 and CDR2 (germline): SGHNT, YYREEE (reference sequence).

The V call is TRBV7-2, the J call TRBJ1-4; no clear D. The germline V gene encodes CDR1 SGHTA and CDR2 FQGNSA. This CDR3 spans 15 amino acids. V gave up 1 base and J gave up 5 bases, with 11 bases separating them. The CDR3: CASSLVGDANEKLFF. The CDR3, as DNA: TGTGCCAGCAGCTTAGTAGGAGATGCAAATGAAAAACTGTTTTTT.

This clone was detected only a few times. The J gene is TRBJ1-2, the V gene TRBV6-1; 8 nucleotides align to TRBD1. CDR1 and CDR2 (germline): MNHNS, SASEGT. The trim removed 6 bases at V and 8 bases at J, leaving 14 bases unmatched. CDR3 size: 15 residues. CDR3 in DNA: TGTGCCAGCAGCCCCACCGGGACAGGAGTTGGGGGCTACACCTTC. Translation: CASSPTGTGVGGYTF.

This chain uses TRBV27 with TRBJ1-2; 7 positions match TRBD1. The CDR3 extends over 16 amino acids. The ends lost 5 bases at V and 2 bases at J; junction bases unmatched: 11. Germline values: CDR1 MNHEY, CDR2 SMNVEV (reference sequence). The CDR3 DNA reads TGTGCCAGCAGTAAAGAGGGACAGACCACCAACTATGGCTACACCTTC. Translated: CASSKEGQTTNYGYTF.

The rearrangement joins TRBV30 to TRBJ1-6, with no clear D. Trimming pared 5 bases from V and 7 bases from J, leaving 21 bases between. The germline gives CDR1 GTSNPN, CDR2 SVGIG (reference sequence). The length of the CDR3 is 16 residues. Here the CDR3 reads CAWGGQSFLENSPLHF. As DNA, the CDR3 is TGTGCCTGGGGAGGGCAATCGTTTCTAGAGAATTCACCCCTCCACTTT.

The chain is built from TRBV2 and TRBJ1-1; D ambiguous. Trimming left V 2 bases short and J 7 bases short, with 5 bases between. Germline CDR1 and CDR2: SNHLY and FYNNEI. The CDR3 spans 11 residues. In nucleotides, the CDR3 is TGTGCCAGCAGTGAACTTCTTGAAGCTTTCTTT. As protein: CASSELLEAFF.

This clone has just one count. The V gene is TRBV5-1, the J gene TRBJ1-1, with 7 bases identical to TRBD1. The V segment lost 4 bases and the J segment 7 bases; nucleotides outside the gene matches: 4. This CDR3 comprises 12 residues. Germline-derived CDR1 and CDR2 are SGHRS and YFSETQ. CDR3 amino acids: CASSLRDSEAFF. DNA for the CDR3: TGCGCCAGCAGCCTCCGGGACAGTGAAGCTTTCTTT. Combining the CDR3 with reference TRBV5-1 and TRBJ1-1 gives the whole variable domain KAGVTQTPRYLIKTRGQQVTLSCSPISGHRSVSWYQQTPGQGLQFLFEYFSETQRNKGNFPGRFSGRQFSNSRSEMNVSTLELGDSALYLCASSLRDSEAFFGQGTRLTVV.

This sequence joins TRBV5-6 and TRBJ1-6; 7 nucleotides line up with TRBD1. Germline CDR1 is SGHDT and CDR2 is YYEEEE. CDR3 length equals 16 residues. Germline trimming cut 1 base from V and 2 bases from J; bases unmatched to any gene: 3. DNA for the CDR3: TGTGCCAGCAGCTTGAAGGGGGCTCCCTATAATTCACCCCTCCACTTT. As protein: CASSLKGAPYNSPLHF.

This chain links TRBV19 with TRBJ1-3; 8 bases align to TRBD1. The CDR3 is 17 residues long. V was clipped by 3 bases and J by 4 bases; unmatched bases: 11. Germline CDR1 reads LNHDA; CDR2 reads SQIVND (reference sequence). CDR3 bases: TGTGCCAGTAGTATCCTGAACCGACAGGGGCTCGGAAACACCATATATTTT. It translates to CASSILNRQGLGNTIYF.

The chain employs TRBV9 and TRBJ2-7; 7 bases line up with TRBD1. CDR3 length: 14 residues. The germline gives CDR1 SGDLS, CDR2 YYNGEE. V trimming: 3 bases; J trimming: 0 bases; junction bases outside the gene matches: 3. In nucleotides, the CDR3 is TGTGCCAGCAGCGCGACAGGGTCCTCCTACGAGCAGTACTTC. This sequence encodes CASSATGSSYEQYF.

The chain joins TRBV7-5 to TRBJ2-5; the table's D call of TRBD2 was not tested on the DNA. TRBV7-5 is reported as a pseudogene. The CDR3 loop spans 13 amino acids. In DNA form, the CDR3 reads TGTGCCAGAAACCCCGCGGCGCAAGAGACCCAGTACTTC. This encodes CARNPAAQETQYF.

The count of this clone is one. The junction and the germline gene differ at one end; a read error may be behind it. The chain carries TRBV18 and TRBJ2-3; 7 bases map to TRBD1. CDR1 is KGHSH and CDR2 is LQKENI in the germline V gene. This CDR3 contains 14 residues. Written as DNA, the CDR3 is TGTGCCAGCTCACCATTCCAGGGGACAGATACGCGGTATTTT. The encoded protein is CASSPFQGTDTRYF.

This chain links TRBV5-4 with TRBJ1-2, with TRBD1 matching 9 bases. V lost 3 bases, J lost 4 bases, and 10 bases stayed unmatched. This CDR3 spans 16 amino acids. Germline CDR1 is SGHNT and CDR2 is YYREEE (reference sequence). The CDR3 region is CASSSGQGPSPYGYTF. CDR3 nucleotide sequence: TGTGCCAGCAGCTCCGGACAGGGGCCCTCCCCCTATGGCTACACCTTC.

The V gene is TRBV5-1, the J gene TRBJ1-1; D is unclear. Germline-derived CDR1 and CDR2 are SGHRS and YFSETQ. V was cut by 0 bases and J by 3 bases, with 3 bases left in between. The CDR3 is 12 residues long. The CDR3 spells CASSLGHTEAFF. The CDR3 nucleotides read TGCGCCAGCAGCTTGGGGCACACTGAAGCTTTCTTT.

Turning to this clone: A read error may account for a junction end that differs from germline. V is TRBV7-9 and J is TRBJ1-6, with D perhaps TRBD1 (5 bases). The CDR3 is 14 residues long. Germline V lookup: CDR1 SEHNR, CDR2 FQNEAQ (reference sequence). For the CDR3, the DNA is TGTGCCAGCACCTTATCAGGGAATAATTCACCCCTCCACTTT. This translates into CASTLSGNNSPLHF.

This chain connects TRBV5-5 to TRBJ1-1; perhaps TRBD1 as D (6 bases). V lost 0 bases, J lost 2 bases, and 14 bases lay in between. There are 16 residues in the CDR3. CDR1 is SGHKS, CDR2 YYEKEE, per germline (reference sequence). This chain's CDR3 is CASSLVSRGGNTEAFF. In DNA, the CDR3 is TGTGCCAGCAGCTTGGTTAGCAGGGGTGGAAACACTGAAGCTTTCTTT.

Only one count was recorded for this clone. The chain recombines TRBV6-1 with TRBJ1-1; TRBD1 matches at 7 bases. There are 15 residues in the CDR3. Germline V lookup: CDR1 MNHNS, CDR2 SASEGT. With 4 bases clipped from V and 2 bases from J, the junction kept 7 bases outside the gene matches. The CDR3 loop reads CASSGYTGANTEAFF. CDR3 sequence (DNA): TGTGCCAGCAGTGGATACACAGGGGCCAACACTGAAGCTTTCTTT.

The chain is built from TRBV7-9 and TRBJ1-1, with D perhaps matching TRBD1 (6 bases). The CDR3 length is 14 residues. Germline-derived CDR1 and CDR2 are SEHNR and FQNEAQ (reference sequence). V lost 1 base to trimming and J lost 1 base, with 7 bases between them. The CDR3 reads CASSLGGQNTEAFF. In DNA, the CDR3 is TGTGCCAGCAGCTTAGGGGGGCAGAACACTGAAGCTTTCTTT.

This chain joins TRBV7-9 and TRBJ2-7; D remains unclear. CDR1 is SEHNR, CDR2 FQNEAQ, per germline (reference sequence). Trimming took 2 bases from V and 3 from J, leaving 5 bases between them. CDR3 length: 12 residues. CDR3 loop: CASSLRGYEQYF. The CDR3 DNA reads as TGTGCCAGCAGCTTAAGAGGCTACGAGCAGTACTTC.

The chain uses TRBV11-2 and TRBJ2-5, with 10 bases fitting TRBD1. The ends lost 4 bases at V and 3 bases at J; junction bases unmatched: 2. Germline-derived CDR1 and CDR2 are SGHAT and FQNNGV. The length of the CDR3 is 14 residues. CDR3 in amino acids: CASSWTGGEETQYF. DNA of the CDR3: TGTGCCAGCAGCTGGACAGGGGGGGAAGAGACCCAGTACTTC.

The chain uses TRBV10-3 and TRBJ2-3; TRBD2 matches at 11 bases. The CDR3 length is 17 residues. Looked up from germline, CDR1 is ENHRY and CDR2 is SYGVKD. The V and J ends lost 0 bases and 1 base, in that order; junction bases with no gene match: 3. The chain's CDR3 is CAISESETSGGTDTQYF. Written as DNA, the CDR3 is TGTGCCATCAGTGAGTCCGAGACTAGCGGGGGCACAGATACGCAGTATTTT.

This chain joins TRBV9 and TRBJ2-1; 7 positions match TRBD2. This CDR3 comprises 14 residues. Germline V gives CDR1 SGDLS, CDR2 YYNGEE. Trimming cost V 0 bases and J 10 bases; bases outside gene matches: 7. The CDR3 region has the DNA TGTGCCAGCAGCGTAGGGACTAGGTCGGGAGAGCAGTTCTTC. This sequence encodes CASSVGTRSGEQFF.